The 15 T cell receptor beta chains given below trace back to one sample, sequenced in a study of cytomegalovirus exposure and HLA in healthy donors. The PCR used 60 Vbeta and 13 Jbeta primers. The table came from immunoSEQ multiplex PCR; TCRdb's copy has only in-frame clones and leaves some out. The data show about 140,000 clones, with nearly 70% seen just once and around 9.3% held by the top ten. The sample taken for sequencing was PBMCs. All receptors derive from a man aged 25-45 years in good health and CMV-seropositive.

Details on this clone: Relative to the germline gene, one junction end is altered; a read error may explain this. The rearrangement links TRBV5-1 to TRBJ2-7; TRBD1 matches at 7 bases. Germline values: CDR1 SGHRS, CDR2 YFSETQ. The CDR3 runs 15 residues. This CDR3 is CASSLASGQTYGQYF. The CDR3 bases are TGCGCCAGCAGCTTGGCCTCGGGACAGACCTACGGGCAGTACTTC. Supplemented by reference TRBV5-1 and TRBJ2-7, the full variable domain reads KAGVTQTPRYLIKTRGQQVTLSCSPISGHRSVSWYQQTPGQGLQFLFEYFSETQRNKGNFPGRFSGRQFSNSRSEMNVSTLELGDSALYLCASSLASGQTYGQYFGPGTRLTVT.

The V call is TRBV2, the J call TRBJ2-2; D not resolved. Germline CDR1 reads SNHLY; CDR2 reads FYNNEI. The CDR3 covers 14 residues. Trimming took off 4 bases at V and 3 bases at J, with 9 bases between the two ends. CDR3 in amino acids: CASSVRRDTGELFF. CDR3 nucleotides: TGTGCCAGCAGTGTACGACGGGACACCGGGGAGCTGTTTTTT.

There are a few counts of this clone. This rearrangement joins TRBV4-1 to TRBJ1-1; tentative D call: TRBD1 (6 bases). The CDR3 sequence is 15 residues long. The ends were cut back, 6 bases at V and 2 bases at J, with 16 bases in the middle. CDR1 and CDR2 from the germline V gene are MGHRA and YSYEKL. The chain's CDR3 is CASRYEGGSNTEAFF. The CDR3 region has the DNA TGCGCCAGCAGATATGAAGGGGGTTCCAACACTGAAGCTTTCTTT.

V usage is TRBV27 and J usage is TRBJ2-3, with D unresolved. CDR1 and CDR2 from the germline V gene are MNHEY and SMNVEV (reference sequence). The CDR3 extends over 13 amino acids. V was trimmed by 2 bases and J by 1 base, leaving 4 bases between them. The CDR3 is CASSLRGTDTQYF. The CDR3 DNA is TGTGCCAGCAGTTTAAGAGGCACAGATACGCAGTATTTT.

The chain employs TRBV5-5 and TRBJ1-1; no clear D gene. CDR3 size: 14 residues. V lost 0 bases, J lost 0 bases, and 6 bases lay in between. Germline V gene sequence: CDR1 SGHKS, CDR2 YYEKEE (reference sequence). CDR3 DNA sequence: TGTGCCAGCAGCTTGGGGCCGATGAACACTGAAGCTTTCTTT. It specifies CASSLGPMNTEAFF.

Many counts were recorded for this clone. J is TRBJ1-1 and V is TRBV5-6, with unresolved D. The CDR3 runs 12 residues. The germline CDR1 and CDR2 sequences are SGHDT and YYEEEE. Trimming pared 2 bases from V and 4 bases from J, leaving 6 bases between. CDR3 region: CASSFQSTEAFF. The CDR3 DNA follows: TGTGCCAGCAGCTTTCAGTCCACTGAAGCTTTCTTT.

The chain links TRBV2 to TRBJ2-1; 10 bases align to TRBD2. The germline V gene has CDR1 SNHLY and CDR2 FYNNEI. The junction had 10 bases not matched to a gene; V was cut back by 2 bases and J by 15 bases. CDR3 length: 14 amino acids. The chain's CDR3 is CASSESGRAFRGFF. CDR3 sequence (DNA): TGTGCCAGCAGTGAAAGCGGGAGGGCCTTTCGGGGGTTCTTC.

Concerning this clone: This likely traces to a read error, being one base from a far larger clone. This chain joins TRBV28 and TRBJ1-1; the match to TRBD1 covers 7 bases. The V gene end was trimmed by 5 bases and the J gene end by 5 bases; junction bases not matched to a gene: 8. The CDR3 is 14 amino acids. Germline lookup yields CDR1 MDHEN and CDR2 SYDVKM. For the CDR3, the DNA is TGTGCCAGCAGTCTTCCCACAGGGGCAACTGAAGCTTTCTTT. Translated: CASSLPTGATEAFF.

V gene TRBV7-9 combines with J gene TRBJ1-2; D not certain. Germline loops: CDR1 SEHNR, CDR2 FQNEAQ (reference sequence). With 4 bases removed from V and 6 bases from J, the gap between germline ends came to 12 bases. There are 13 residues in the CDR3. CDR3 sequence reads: CASSSSLLNGYTF. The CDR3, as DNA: TGTGCCAGCAGCTCGAGCTTGCTCAATGGCTACACCTTC.

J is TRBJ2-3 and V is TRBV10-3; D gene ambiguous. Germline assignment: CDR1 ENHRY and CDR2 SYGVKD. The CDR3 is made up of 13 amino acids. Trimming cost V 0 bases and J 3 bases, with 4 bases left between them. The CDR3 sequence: CAISESTTDTQYF. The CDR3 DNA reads TGTGCCATCAGTGAGTCGACTACAGATACGCAGTATTTT.

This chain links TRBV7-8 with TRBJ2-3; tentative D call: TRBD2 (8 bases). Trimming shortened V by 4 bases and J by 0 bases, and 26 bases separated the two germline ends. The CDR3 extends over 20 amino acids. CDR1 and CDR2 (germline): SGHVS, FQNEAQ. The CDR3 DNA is TGTGCCAGCAGCTACTCTGGACAGGAGGAAGCGGGAGCCAGCACAGATACGCAGTATTTT. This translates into CASSYSGQEEAGASTDTQYF.

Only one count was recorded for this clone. The CDR3 is CASRRLANTDTQYF. CDR3 bases: TGTGCCAGCAGGCGGCTAGCGAACACAGATACGCAGTATTTT. The gene calls are TRBV2 and TRBJ2-3; D is perhaps TRBD2 (6 bases). The CDR3 spans 14 residues. Germline V gene sequence: CDR1 SNHLY, CDR2 FYNNEI. Between the trimmed V and J ends, which lost 6 bases and 2 bases, there was a span of 12 bases.

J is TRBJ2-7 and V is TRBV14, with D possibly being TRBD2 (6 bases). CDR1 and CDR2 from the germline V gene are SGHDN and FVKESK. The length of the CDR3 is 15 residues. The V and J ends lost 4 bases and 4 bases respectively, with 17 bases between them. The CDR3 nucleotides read TGTGCCAGCAGCCCGCGGGACCGCTTAGGTTACGAGCAGTACTTC. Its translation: CASSPRDRLGYEQYF. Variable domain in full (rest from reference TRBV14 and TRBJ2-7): EAGVTQFPSHSVIEKGQTVTLRCDPISGHDNLYWYRRVMGKEIKFLLHFVKESKQDESGMPNNRFLAERTGGTYSTLKVQPAELEDSGVYFCASSPRDRLGYEQYFGPGTRLTVT.

The CDR3 nucleotides are TGTGCCAGCAGTGGGGGGGCAGGGGGACTAGCGGCTAAGGAGGATGAGCAGTTCTTC. This translates into CASSGGAGGLAAKEDEQFF. This chain joins TRBV2 and TRBJ2-1; 11 positions agree with TRBD2. V trimming: 4 bases; J trimming: 8 bases; junction bases outside the gene matches: 19. CDR3 length equals 19 residues. CDR1 is SNHLY, CDR2 FYNNEI, per germline.

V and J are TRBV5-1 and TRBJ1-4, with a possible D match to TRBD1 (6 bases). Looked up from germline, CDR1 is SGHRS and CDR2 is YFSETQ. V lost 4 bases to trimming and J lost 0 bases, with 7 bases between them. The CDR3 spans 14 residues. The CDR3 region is CASSEGATNEKLFF. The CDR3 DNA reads TGCGCCAGCAGCGAGGGGGCAACTAATGAAAAACTGTTTTTT.